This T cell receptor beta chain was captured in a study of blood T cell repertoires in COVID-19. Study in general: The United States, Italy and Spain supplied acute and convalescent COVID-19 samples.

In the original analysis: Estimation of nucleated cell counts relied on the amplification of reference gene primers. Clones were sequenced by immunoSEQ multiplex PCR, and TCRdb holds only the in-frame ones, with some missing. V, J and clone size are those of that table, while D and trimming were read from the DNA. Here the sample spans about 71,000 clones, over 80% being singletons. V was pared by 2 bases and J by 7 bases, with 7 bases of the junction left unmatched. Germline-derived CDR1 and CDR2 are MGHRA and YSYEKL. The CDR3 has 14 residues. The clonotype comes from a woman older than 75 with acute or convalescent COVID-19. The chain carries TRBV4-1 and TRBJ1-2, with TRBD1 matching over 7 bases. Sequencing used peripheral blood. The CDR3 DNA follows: TGCGCCAGCAGCCAACCGACAGGGCGGACTGGCTACACCTTC. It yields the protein CASSQPTGRTGYTF.